This is a list of T cell receptor beta chains from one sample in a study of cytomegalovirus exposure and HLA in healthy donors. TCRdb's table, derived via immunoSEQ multiplex PCR, lists solely in-frame clones and lacks some. Of 250,000 to 400,000 clones in the sample, roughly 90% are singletons; the top ten hold roughly 0.88%. The sequencing input was PBMCs. The receptors were gathered from a man aged 25-45 years in good health and CMV-seronegative. The CDR3 runs from the conserved cysteine through the conserved F or W. The order of the fields is J gene, V gene, clone size, CDR3 protein. Only part of the rows carry a size: once, few, many, or a class if the clone is expanded.

J: TRBJ1-1; V: TRBV5-6; size: .; CDR3: CASRPWGGLSPSTEAFF
J: TRBJ1-5; V: TRBV4-1; size: .; CDR3: CASSQDLENQPQHF
J: TRBJ1-1; V: TRBV18; size: .; CDR3: CASSTAATNTEAFF
J: TRBJ1-2; V: TRBV9; size: .; CDR3: CASSLSPLQATDGYTF
J: TRBJ2-3; V: TRBV19; size: .; CDR3: CASSILGTGVTDTQYF
J: TRBJ1-1; V: TRBV27; size: .; CDR3: CASSLTGNTEAFF
J: TRBJ2-2; V: TRBV9; size: .; CDR3: CASSVVTGIIDTGELFF
J: TRBJ2-3; V: TRBV9; size: .; CDR3: CASSVGRTPSTDTQYF
J: TRBJ1-2; V: TRBV6-1; size: .; CDR3: CASSEITGTGAYGYTF
J: TRBJ2-7; V: TRBV5-6; size: .; CDR3: CASSWGWDSRISYEQYF
J: TRBJ2-5; V: TRBV7-2; size: .; CDR3: CASSPAGGTETQYF
J: TRBJ1-1; V: TRBV7-2; size: .; CDR3: CASSRTGQNTEAFF
J: TRBJ2-7; V: TRBV6-1; size: .; CDR3: CASSGGRGQDEQYF
J: TRBJ1-1; V: TRBV18; size: .; CDR3: CASSPPKGARTEAFF
J: TRBJ1-5; V: TRBV12-5; size: .; CDR3: CASGREDNNQPQHF
J: TRBJ2-1; V: TRBV7-9; size: .; CDR3: CASSLGTSPWNEQFF
J: TRBJ1-6; V: TRBV7-2; size: .; CDR3: CASSLAGGENSPLHF
J: TRBJ1-1; V: TRBV18; size: .; CDR3: CASSRGGGTEAFF
J: TRBJ2-1; V: TRBV5-1; size: .; CDR3: CASSRASGTYNEQFF
J: TRBJ1-1; V: TRBV25-1; size: .; CDR3: CASSTTHRAEAFF
J: TRBJ1-4; V: TRBV2; size: .; CDR3: CASSEYMAANEKLFF
J: TRBJ2-2; V: TRBV10-3; size: once; CDR3: CAISEGTARGELFF
J: TRBJ2-3; V: TRBV5-6; size: .; CDR3: CASTRGGIRRNTQYF
J: TRBJ1-5; V: TRBV6-1; size: .; CDR3: CASSRQPQHF
J: TRBJ1-6; V: TRBV7-2; size: .; CDR3: CASSPRDTGTLHF
J: TRBJ2-1; V: TRBV7-6; size: .; CDR3: CASSSRTGNNEQFF
J: TRBJ2-7; V: TRBV10-3; size: .; CDR3: CAVAGDSYEQYF
J: TRBJ2-2; V: TRBV7-9; size: .; CDR3: CASSFTGTGSVGELFF
J: TRBJ2-3; V: TRBV5-4; size: .; CDR3: CASSFDRGGGGTDTQYF
J: TRBJ1-1; V: TRBV7-2; size: .; CDR3: CASSPRGMNTEAFF
J: TRBJ2-3; V: TRBV27; size: .; CDR3: CASAGRGHTDTQYF
J: TRBJ2-7; V: TRBV7-2; size: .; CDR3: CASSFPVELAGGPENEQYF
J: TRBJ1-1; V: TRBV6-5; size: .; CDR3: CASKPGRIQNTEAFF
J: TRBJ2-1; V: TRBV9; size: .; CDR3: CASSITSSYNEQFF
J: TRBJ1-2; V: TRBV29-1; size: .; CDR3: CSVEEGPSYGYTF
J: TRBJ1-5; V: TRBV19; size: .; CDR3: CASSPTEYSNQPQHF
J: TRBJ2-3; V: TRBV6-6; size: .; CDR3: CASRTPGLAQDTQYF